This T cell receptor (beta chain) was documented in a study of cytomegalovirus exposure and HLA in healthy donors. Study results and limitations: Highly shared variants forming one cluster were likely a sequencing artifact. Cytomegalovirus-associated TCR beta chains were listed, numbering over 150. In a later analysis, common viral pathogens appeared linked to several of the most significant clusters. There were reportedly fewer N-insertions in an Asian-associated ancestry cluster than the roughly 610-donor mean, in a later analysis.

Trimming removed 2 bases from V and 5 bases from J, with 6 bases in between. The CDR3 sequence is 13 residues long. Germline V gene data show CDR1 as MNHEY and CDR2 as SVGAGI. Turning to this clone: The antigen is undetermined.

The PCR had 60 Vbeta and 13 Jbeta primers. Assay used: immunoSEQ multiplex PCR; TCRdb lists only in-frame clones, some missing. The sample contains some 150,000 clones, about 75% of which appear only once. The sample comprised PBMCs. This sequence was found in a woman in her 30s in good health and CMV-seronegative. J is TRBJ2-2 and V is TRBV6-5; tentatively, D is TRBD1 (5 bases). The CDR3 sequence is CASSYDSTGELFF. CDR3 nucleotide sequence: TGTGCCAGCAGTTACGACAGTACCGGGGAGCTGTTTTTT.